This T cell receptor (beta chain) was identified in a study of neurological immune-mediated disorders. The CDR3 is made up of 12 amino acids. Germline V CDR1 and CDR2: DFQATT, SNEGSKA (reference sequence). V lost 5 bases, J lost 4 bases, and 3 bases stayed unmatched. TCRdb recomputed calls from the 5' RACE reads with MiXCR, one row per CDR3 protein. The table lists approximately 89,000 distinct CDR3 sequences, 13% of them singletons, with around 5% in the top ten. Time point meaning: longitudinal time-point 2. This clonotype came up many times. The chain recombines TRBV20-1 with TRBJ2-7; the match to TRBD1 covers 9 bases. The sequenced sample was PBMCs. This TCR was recovered from a female donor with HTLV-1-associated myelopathy (HAM/TSP). CDR3 nucleotides: TGCAGTGCTGGGGACAGGGAGTACGAGCAGTACTTC. This sequence encodes CSAGDREYEQYF.